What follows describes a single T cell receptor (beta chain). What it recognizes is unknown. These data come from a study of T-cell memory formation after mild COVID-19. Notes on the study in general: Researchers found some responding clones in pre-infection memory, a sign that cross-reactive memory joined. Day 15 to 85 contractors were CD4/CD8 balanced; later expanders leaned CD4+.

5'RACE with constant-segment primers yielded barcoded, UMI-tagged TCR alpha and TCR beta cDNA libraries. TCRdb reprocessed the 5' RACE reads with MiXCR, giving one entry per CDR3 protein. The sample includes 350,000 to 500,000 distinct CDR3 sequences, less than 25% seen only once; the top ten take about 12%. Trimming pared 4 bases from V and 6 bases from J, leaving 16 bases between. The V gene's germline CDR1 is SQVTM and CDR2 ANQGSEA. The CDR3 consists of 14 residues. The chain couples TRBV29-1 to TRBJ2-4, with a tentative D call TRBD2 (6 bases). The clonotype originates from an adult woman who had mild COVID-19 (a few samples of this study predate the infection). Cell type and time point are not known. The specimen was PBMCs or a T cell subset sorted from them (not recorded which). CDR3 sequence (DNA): TGCAGCGTTGTGCGGGGAGGTAAAGGAAACATTCAGTACTTC. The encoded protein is CSVVRGGKGNIQYF.